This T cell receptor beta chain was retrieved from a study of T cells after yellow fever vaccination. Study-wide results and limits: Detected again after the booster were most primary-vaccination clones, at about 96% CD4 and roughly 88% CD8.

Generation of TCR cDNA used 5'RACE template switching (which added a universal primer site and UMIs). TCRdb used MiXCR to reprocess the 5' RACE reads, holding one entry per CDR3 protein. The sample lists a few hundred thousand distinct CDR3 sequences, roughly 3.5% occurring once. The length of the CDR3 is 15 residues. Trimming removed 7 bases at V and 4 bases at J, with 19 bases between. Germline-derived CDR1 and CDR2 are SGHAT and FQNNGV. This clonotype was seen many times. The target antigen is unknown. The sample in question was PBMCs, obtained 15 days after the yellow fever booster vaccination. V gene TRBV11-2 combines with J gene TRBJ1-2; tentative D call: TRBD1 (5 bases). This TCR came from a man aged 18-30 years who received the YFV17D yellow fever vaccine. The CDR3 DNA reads TGTGCCAGCACCTCCAGCTGGGCAGGGTCCTATGGCTACACCTTC. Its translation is CASTSSWAGSYGYTF.